The entry below describes one TCR beta chain. Antigen specificity is unknown. Other DNA sequences in the same sample also yield this CDR3. The CDR3 is 14 amino acids. Trimming took off 3 bases at V and 0 bases at J, with 7 bases between the two ends. Germline V lookup: CDR1 KGHSH, CDR2 LQKENI. This record comes from a study of cytomegalovirus exposure and HLA in healthy donors. Whole-study findings and limits: HLA alleles showed associations with about 15,000 TCR beta sequences in a later analysis, at a 0.05 false discovery rate.

Primers included in the PCR were 60 Vbeta and 13 Jbeta primers. Clones were read by immunoSEQ multiplex PCR, and TCRdb kept only the in-frame ones, dropping some. The table shows about 180,000 clones, with more than 65% occurring only once. The chain carries TRBV18 and TRBJ2-3; no clear D gene. Sequencing was carried out using PBMCs. This sequence originates from a woman between 45 and 60 years old in good health and CMV-seronegative. DNA of the CDR3: TGTGCCAGCTCACCTGGCCTTAGCACAGATACGCAGTATTTT. This codes for CASSPGLSTDTQYF.